This T cell receptor (beta chain) was identified in a study of blood T cell repertoires in COVID-19. In the source study's methods: Nucleated cell number was recorded as an estimate derived from reference gene primer amplification. Repertoires were generated with immunoSEQ multiplex PCR, while TCRdb's copy carries only in-frame clones and drops some. D and trimming come from the DNA, and the V and J calls and clone size come from that table. The table records about 98,000 clones, more than 75% of them present only once. The CDR3 runs to 11 residues. Trimming removed 3 bases at V and 10 bases at J, with 6 bases between. Germline lookup yields CDR1 LNHDA and CDR2 SQIVND (reference sequence).

The source of this sequence is a man aged 50 or older with active or convalescent COVID-19. The sample consisted of peripheral blood. V is TRBV19 and J is TRBJ2-2, with D unresolved. The CDR3 is CASSIRAELFF. The CDR3, as DNA: TGTGCCAGTAGTATCCGAGCGGAGCTGTTTTTT.